A selection of T cell receptor beta chains follows, all from one sample in a study of identical twins. Each CDR3 protein gets one entry after TCRdb re-called the 5' RACE reads with MiXCR. The profile covers hundreds of thousands of distinct CDR3 sequences, with over 13% appearing a single time and about 9% taken by the ten largest. The sample consisted of memory (CD45RO+) T cells sorted from blood. Receptors originate from a woman between 18 and 29 years old in good health. Each CDR3 is given with its conserved first and last residue. D genes are given only for firm matches. Expanded clones get a size class; other rows say once, few or many, or leave the size out.

d_gene	v_gene	j_gene	len	abundance	CDR3aa	CDR3nt
-	TRBV27	TRBJ2-7	14	-	CASSSPGPPYEQYF	TGTGCCAGCAGTTCCCCAGGGCCTCCCTACGAGCAGTACTTC
-	TRBV3-1	TRBJ2-7	16	many	CASSQWTAIAGRWQYF	TGTGCCAGCAGCCAATGGACGGCGATAGCAGGAAGGTGGCAGTACTTC
TRBD1	TRBV4-3	TRBJ1-3	17	-	CASSQGTGGRPGNTIYF	TGCGCCAGCAGCCAAGGGACAGGGGGACGCCCTGGAAACACCATATATTTT
TRBD2	TRBV19	TRBJ2-1	14	once	CASTVGRYYNEQFF	TGTGCCAGTACAGTCGGGAGGTATTACAATGAGCAGTTCTTC
TRBD1	TRBV12-3/TRBV12-4	TRBJ1-1	15	few	CASTPMTGSNTEAFF	TGTGCCAGCACTCCAATGACAGGGTCGAACACTGAAGCTTTCTTT
-	TRBV6-2/TRBV6-3	TRBJ1-1	13	few	CASSYGPGQKAFF	TGTGCCAGCAGTTACGGGCCCGGGCAGAAAGCTTTCTTT
-	TRBV2	TRBJ2-1	15	many	CASSEEQGVINEQFF	TGTGCCAGCAGTGAGGAGCAGGGTGTCATCAATGAGCAGTTCTTC
-	TRBV24-1	TRBJ2-2	17	few	CATSDGGGTANTGELFF	TGTGCCACCAGTGATGGAGGGGGGACAGCGAACACCGGGGAGCTGTTTTTT
TRBD2	TRBV7-9	TRBJ2-4	13	few	CASSLGGRNIQYF	TGTGCCAGCAGCTTGGGGGGGAGGAACATTCAGTACTTC
-	TRBV20-1	TRBJ2-2	14	-	CSVRQQGNTGELFF	TGCAGTGTCCGCCAACAGGGGAACACCGGGGAGCTGTTTTTT
-	TRBV12-3/TRBV12-4	TRBJ2-7	14	-	CASRGRYSFDEQYF	TGTGCCAGCAGGGGCCGGTATTCGTTCGACGAGCAGTACTTC
-	TRBV11-3	TRBJ2-3	13	-	CASSPTWGDTQYF	TGTGCCAGCAGCCCTACTTGGGGCGATACGCAGTATTTT
TRBD2	TRBV20-1	TRBJ2-1	16	-	CSARDSTGGGYNEQFF	TGCAGTGCTAGAGATAGTACGGGAGGAGGGTACAATGAGCAGTTCTTC
TRBD2	TRBV14	TRBJ2-7	15	-	CASSQVVGGPGEQYF	TGTGCCAGCAGCCAAGTTGTGGGAGGGCCGGGGGAGCAGTACTTC
-	TRBV27	TRBJ2-1	16	few	CASTPPGSRVYNEQFF	TGTGCCAGCACTCCTCCAGGGAGTCGGGTCTACAATGAGCAGTTCTTC
-	TRBV12-3/TRBV12-4	TRBJ1-5	15	-	CASSRQPYSNQPQHF	TGTGCCAGCAGTCGACAGCCATATAGCAATCAGCCCCAGCATTTT
TRBD2	TRBV7-2	TRBJ2-3	16	-	CASSQGLAGGVDTQYF	TGTGCCAGCAGCCAGGGACTAGCGGGAGGGGTGGATACGCAGTATTTT
-	TRBV5-1	TRBJ1-1	13	-	CASSLEAGPEAFF	TGCGCCAGCAGCTTGGAGGCAGGTCCTGAAGCTTTCTTT
-	TRBV15	TRBJ1-2	14	-	CATSRVEALYGYTF	TGTGCCACCAGCAGAGTAGAGGCCCTCTATGGCTACACCTTC
-	TRBV12-3/TRBV12-4	TRBJ2-1	12	many	CASRIQGNEQFF	TGTGCCAGCAGGATCCAGGGGAATGAGCAGTTCTTC
-	TRBV21-1	TRBJ2-5	14	many	CASSKLAGQETQYF	TGTGCCAGCAGCAAATTAGCAGGTCAAGAGACCCAGTACTTC
-	TRBV11-2	TRBJ2-5	15	-	CASSLQGLIGETQYF	TGTGCCAGCAGCTTACAGGGGCTCATTGGGGAGACCCAGTACTTC
-	TRBV12-3/TRBV12-4	TRBJ1-1	11	-	CASTKRGEAFF	TGTGCCAGCACTAAACGGGGGGAGGCTTTCTTT
-	TRBV12-3/TRBV12-4	TRBJ2-7	13	medium-sized	CASSLLAGSEQYF	TGTGCCAGCAGTCTTTTAGCTGGGTCCGAGCAGTACTTC
-	TRBV20-1	TRBJ2-1	13	medium-sized	CSARIGGPYEQFF	TGCAGTGCTAGGATTGGAGGGCCTTATGAGCAGTTCTTC
-	TRBV12-3/TRBV12-4	TRBJ2-1	13	few	CAARRGSDNEQFF	TGTGCAGCCAGGAGGGGGTCGGACAATGAGCAGTTCTTC
TRBD1	TRBV12-3/TRBV12-4	TRBJ1-6	17	-	CASSSWTGRVGNSPLHF	TGTGCCAGCAGTTCCTGGACAGGGAGGGTAGGTAATTCACCCCTCCACTTT
-	TRBV9	TRBJ1-6	14	few	CASSVGQDNSPLHF	TGTGCCAGCAGCGTAGGCCAGGACAATTCACCCCTCCACTTT
TRBD2	TRBV7-2	TRBJ2-5	16	-	CASSLRRGSWGETQYF	TGTGCCAGCAGCTTACGGCGGGGGTCGTGGGGAGAGACCCAGTACTTC
-	TRBV29-1	TRBJ2-3	11	many	CSVVPTDTQYF	TGCAGCGTTGTTCCCACAGATACGCAGTATTTT
-	TRBV5-1	TRBJ1-2	13	many	CASSGAADYGYTF	TGCGCCAGCAGCGGAGCAGCCGACTATGGCTACACCTTC
TRBD1	TRBV6-2/TRBV6-3	TRBJ2-3	12	few	CASSYGTGKQYF	TGTGCCAGCAGTTACGGGACAGGGAAGCAGTATTTT
-	TRBV12-3/TRBV12-4	TRBJ1-2	13	few	CASRKTDSYGYTF	TGTGCCAGCAGGAAGACAGATTCGTATGGCTACACCTTC
-	TRBV20-1	TRBJ2-2	15	-	CSASFRGANTGELFF	TGCAGTGCTAGTTTCCGGGGAGCGAACACCGGGGAGCTGTTTTTT
-	TRBV5-1	TRBJ1-1	14	once	CASSVNLLNTEAFF	TGCGCCAGCAGCGTAAACCTCTTGAACACTGAAGCTTTCTTT
TRBD1	TRBV3-1	TRBJ1-6	14	few	CASSPVRQGGPLHF	TGTGCCAGCAGCCCAGTCAGACAGGGAGGACCCCTCCACTTT
TRBD2	TRBV3-1	TRBJ2-3	17	-	CASSQEMLAGSSDTQYF	TGTGCCAGCAGCCAAGAGATGTTAGCGGGGTCGTCAGATACGCAGTATTTT
TRBD2	TRBV12-3/TRBV12-4	TRBJ2-1	16	-	CASSFPRLAGVDEQFF	TGTGCCAGCAGTTTCCCAAGACTAGCGGGAGTAGATGAGCAGTTCTTC
-	TRBV20-1	TRBJ1-4	11	few	CSAQLNEKLFF	TGCAGTGCCCAATTAAATGAAAAACTGTTTTTT
TRBD2	TRBV6-2/TRBV6-3	TRBJ2-3	16	-	CASSYGTSGTTDTQYF	TGTGCCAGCAGTTACGGGACTAGCGGGACAACAGATACGCAGTATTTT
TRBD2	TRBV6-1	TRBJ2-7	17	once	CASIHRLAGGSYYEQYF	TGTGCCAGCATCCACCGACTAGCGGGGGGGTCTTACTACGAGCAGTACTTC
TRBD2	TRBV15	TRBJ2-2	16	many	CATSRDSGLAAGELFF	TGTGCCACCAGCAGAGATAGTGGACTAGCCGCCGGGGAGCTGTTTTTT
-	TRBV7-9	TRBJ2-2	17	-	CASSFRRGGPNTGELFF	TGTGCCAGCAGCTTCCGCCGCGGGGGCCCGAACACCGGGGAGCTGTTTTTT
-	TRBV3-2	TRBJ2-4	18	-	CASSQYTRDLLAKNIQYF	TGTGCCAGCAGCCAATACACCAGGGACCTCTTAGCCAAAAACATTCAGTACTTC
TRBD2	TRBV20-1	TRBJ2-1	18	-	CSAEPGLAGGGSYNEQFF	TGCAGTGCTGAACCGGGACTAGCGGGGGGCGGCTCCTACAATGAGCAGTTCTTC
TRBD1	TRBV7-6	TRBJ2-7	14	-	CASSRTGAPGEQYF	TGTGCCAGCAGCAGGACAGGCGCCCCCGGCGAGCAGTACTTC
-	TRBV20-1	TRBJ1-2	13	few	CSARTIQGDGYTF	TGCAGTGCTAGAACCATACAGGGAGATGGCTACACCTTC
-	TRBV7-9	TRBJ1-1	14	-	CASSSWGQNTEAFF	TGTGCCAGCAGCTCATGGGGACAGAACACTGAAGCTTTCTTT
-	TRBV9	TRBJ2-2	18	-	CASSVGLLGAGNTGELFF	TGTGCCAGCAGCGTAGGCCTATTGGGGGCGGGCAACACCGGGGAGCTGTTTTTT
-	TRBV20-1	TRBJ2-1	12	-	CSASSGAAGQFF	TGCAGTGCTAGTTCCGGTGCGGCGGGGCAGTTCTTC
-	TRBV30	TRBJ2-1	11	-	CAWGRFGWRFF	TGTGCCTGGGGTCGGTTTGGCTGGCGGTTCTTC
TRBD1	TRBV5-1	TRBJ2-1	14	-	CASILRQGPNEQFF	TGCGCCAGCATCTTAAGACAGGGCCCCAATGAGCAGTTCTTC
-	TRBV4-3	TRBJ2-3	16	-	CASSQGHLRGTDTQYF	TGCGCCAGCAGCCAAGGGCACCTAAGAGGCACAGATACGCAGTATTTT
TRBD1	TRBV12-3/TRBV12-4	TRBJ1-1	12	-	CASKGQGAEAFF	TGTGCCAGCAAAGGACAGGGGGCTGAAGCTTTCTTT
-	TRBV2	TRBJ2-1	14	many	CAVPNYGGSDEQFF	TGTGCCGTACCAAATTATGGGGGCAGCGATGAGCAGTTCTTC
-	TRBV4-3	TRBJ2-7	15	-	CASSPEPSSSYEQYF	TGCGCCAGCAGCCCCGAACCGTCAAGCTCCTACGAGCAGTACTTC
TRBD2	TRBV20-1	TRBJ2-7	15	few	CSARDPDSGSYEQYF	TGCAGTGCTAGAGACCCCGACAGCGGGAGCTACGAGCAGTACTTC
-	TRBV5-6	TRBJ1-1	13	few	CASSLNRFLAAFF	TGTGCCAGCAGCTTGAACAGGTTTCTTGCGGCTTTCTTT
TRBD2	TRBV4-1	TRBJ2-1	14	few	CASSTSGRFTEQFF	TGCGCCAGCAGCACTAGCGGGAGGTTTACTGAGCAGTTCTTC
-	TRBV5-1	TRBJ2-1	14	few	CASSLWTIYNEQFF	TGCGCCAGCAGCCTCTGGACAATTTACAATGAGCAGTTCTTC